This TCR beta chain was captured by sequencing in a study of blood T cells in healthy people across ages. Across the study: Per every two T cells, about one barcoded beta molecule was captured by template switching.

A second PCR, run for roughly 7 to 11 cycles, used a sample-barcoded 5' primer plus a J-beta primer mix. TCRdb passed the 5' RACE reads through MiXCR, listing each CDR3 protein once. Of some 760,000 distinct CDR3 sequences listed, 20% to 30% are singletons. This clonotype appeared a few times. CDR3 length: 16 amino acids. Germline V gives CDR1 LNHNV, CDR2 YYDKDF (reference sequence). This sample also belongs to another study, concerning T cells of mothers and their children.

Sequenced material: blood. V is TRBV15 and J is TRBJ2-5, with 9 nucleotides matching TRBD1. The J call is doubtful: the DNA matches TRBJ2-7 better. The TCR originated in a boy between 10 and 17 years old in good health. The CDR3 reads CATSRDLPGQGYEQYF. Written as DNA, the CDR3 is TGTGCCACCAGCAGAGATCTTCCGGGACAGGGCTACGAGCAGTACTTC.